This record covers a single T cell receptor beta chain. What it recognizes is unknown. The source of the sample is a study of Ad26.COV2.S vaccination and SARS-CoV-2 variants. On the study more broadly: Donor participated within the Ad26.COV2.S arm of the COV1001 trial.

The protocol was immunoSEQ multiplex PCR, while the TCRdb copy is restricted to in-frame clones and leaves out a portion. The sample lists around 250,000 clones; around nine tenths were seen once. Treatment noted: over 15 received Ad26.COV2.S at low or high dose, single or two shots; several received placebo; per-sample allocation not given. Sampling was performed 63 days after the first vaccine or placebo injection. Donation was by an adult aged 18-55 years who was in Boston. V lost 9 bases and J lost 4; bases outside the gene matches: 11. CDR3 size: 14 residues. From germline, CDR1 is SGHTA and CDR2 FQGNSA. Study-wide results and limits: Post-vaccination breadth of spike-specific CD8+ and CD4+ T cell responses was reportedly substantial.

Here the sequenced sample was peripheral blood, taken in a trial of Ad26.COV2.S vaccine versus placebo. This chain connects TRBV7-2 to TRBJ1-1; 7 bases align to TRBD1. This receptor was taken from a person aged 18-60 years who received the Ad26.COV2.S COVID-19 vaccine or a placebo. Here the CDR3 DNA reads TGTGCCAGTAAACAGGGGAAGGAGGTCACTGAAGCTTTCTTT. Protein: CASKQGKEVTEAFF.